This T cell receptor beta chain is from a study of blood T cells in healthy people across ages. As for the study in general: Every two T cells gave about one barcoded beta molecule via template switching. General study findings and limits: Measured against age, TCR beta diversity per million T cells decreased in a roughly linear manner.

On this clonotype: Its antigen is currently unknown.

Through a sample-barcoded 5' primer and a J-beta primer mix, a second PCR was run for about 6 to 11 cycles. Via MiXCR, TCRdb re-called the 5' RACE reads, giving one row per CDR3 protein. The sample carries just over 1 million distinct CDR3 sequences, 45% recorded once. Every sample had a minimum of 6 million PBMCs isolated. This CDR3 is built from 16 residues. Germline loops: CDR1 MNHEY, CDR2 SVGAGI. V lost 0 bases, J lost 3 bases, and 3 bases stayed unmatched. The sample consisted of blood. The chain joins TRBV6-5 to TRBJ2-7; 12 bases match TRBD2. The clonotype was recovered from a woman aged 60 to 75 in good health. The CDR3 bases are TGTGCCAGCAGTTACTCGACTAGCGGGGGCTTCTACGAGCAGTACTTC. Protein product: CASSYSTSGGFYEQYF.